One T cell receptor beta chain is described in this entry. Its antigen is unknown. No clone much larger than this one lies a single base away; base qualities are absent. The library was produced with 5' RACE. Sequencing was carried out with an Illumina HiSeq 2500. A second about 7 to 12 cycle PCR used a sample-barcoded 5' primer and a J-beta primer mix. A unique molecular identifier was introduced onto each TCR beta cDNA molecule by a template-switch 5' adaptor carrying 12 random nucleotides. Each sample yielded at least 3 million CDR3-containing paired-end reads. The Mint cDNA synthesis kit, primed by a TRBC-specific oligonucleotide, was used to synthesize first-strand cDNA from all RNA. Following uracil-DNA glycosylase treatment, all cDNA underwent a first 18-cycle PCR with the universal primers M1SS and BC2_uni_R. Concerning the study's data processing: For normalization, 1 million high-quality reads, each with a distinct molecular identifier, were randomly selected from each sample. Reads with shared molecular identifiers were discarded instead of being binned into consensus sequences. MiTCR, with a Q25 quality threshold and the strictest error-elimination algorithm, was used for CDR3 identification, clonotype clustering and error correction. Lower-bound total TCR beta diversity was estimated with a nonparametric unseen species model using Euler transformation. In-frame beta chains were kept once TCRdb had trimmed the public reads at Q25 with fastp and called clones with MiXCR. CDR3 protein sequences are deduplicated, and each keeps its most common genes and DNA. These V and J calls derive from TCRdb rather than the authors' analysis. In all, the sample holds over 1,200,000 distinct CDR3 sequences, and approximately 59% of those were seen once. 6.5% to 8% of the sample belongs to the ten largest clones.

The 39 donors, aged about 6 to 95 years, were systemically healthy Caucasian individuals from Russia. Around 9.8 milliliters of peripheral blood were collected from each donor into EDTA-treated Vacutainer tubes. PBMCs were isolated by Ficoll-Paque density-gradient centrifugation, with at least 6.5 million obtained per sample. Total RNA was extracted from PBMCs with Trizol reagent, with at least 5.5 micrograms obtained per sample. For every donor, an aliquot of PBMCs went through flow cytometry to measure the percentages of naive CD45RAhigh/CD27high T cells. The data stem from a study of blood T cells in healthy people across ages (dated by TCRdb to the mid-2010s). Broadly, across the study: In model experiments, roughly one uniquely barcoded TCR beta cDNA molecule per two T cells was captured by template switching. Using deep sequencing normalized with unique cDNA molecular identifiers, the study measured how TCR beta repertoire diversity changes with age. Donors were grouped into four age groups: young (average 16 years), middle-aged (less than 40), aged (approximately 67) and long-lived (over 80). Donors of different ages were randomly distributed across sequencing lanes to avoid experimental bias. For two donors (one aged 18 to 29 and one aged 80 or older), the study analyzed two additional independent replicas of 1 million unique cDNA reads from the same blood draw.

From a lookup of the germline V gene, CDR1 and CDR2 are MNHEY and SVGEGT. V and J are trimmed by 5 bases and 0 bases, and the gene matches miss 3 bases of the junction. The CDR3 holds 17 amino acids from the cysteine to the phenylalanine. The CDR3 DNA has 51 bases and is translated from base 1. The research as a whole found: Estimates of total diversity based on one million sequenced T cells were regarded as lower bounds and as underestimates. Conclusive comparison of naive and antigen-experienced compartments was prevented by the profiling of bulk unsorted PBMCs. Observed TCR beta diversity correlated strongly with the percentage of naive T cells measured by flow cytometry. Observed TCR beta diversity per million T cells fell roughly linearly with age, and a significant reduction was already apparent by age about 36. The long-lived group showed more naive CD4+ T cells, fewer expanded clones and increased TCR diversity than the aged group, suggesting age selection. The CMV infection status of donors was not known, potentially confounding age-related changes in expanded clonotypes.

This TCR was recovered from a man younger than 35 in good health. Sequencing was done on a sample of blood. The V and J segments used are TRBV6-2 or TRBV6-3 and TRBJ2-2; 13 bases in between match TRBD2. The CDR3 region reads CASSDGLAGANTGELFF. The bases are TGTGCCAGCAGTGACGGACTAGCGGGGGCGAACACCGGGGAGCTGTTTTTT.